The clone carrying this TCR beta chain was detected only a few times. Its antigen is unidentified. The source of the sample is a study of blood T cells in healthy people across ages. As for the study in general: Template switching recovered approximately one barcoded beta molecule for every two T cells.

A second PCR, run for about 7 to 11 cycles, used a sample-barcoded 5' primer plus a J-beta primer mix. Carrying 12 random nucleotides, a template-switch adaptor labeled each individual cDNA molecule. Each CDR3 protein gets one entry after TCRdb re-called the 5' RACE reads with MiXCR. This sample carries about 600,000 distinct CDR3 sequences, around 48% of them seen once, and the ten largest clones take around 25%. Study results and limitations: TCR beta diversity, measured per million T cells, fell in a roughly linear way with age.

The V gene lost 6 bases and the J gene lost 9 bases, with 21 bases spanning the gap. This CDR3 has 14 amino acids. Germline CDR1 DFQATT, CDR2 SNEGSKA (reference sequence). The source of this sequence is a man older than 75 in good health. The specimen was blood. The chain links TRBV20-1 to TRBJ2-1; TRBD2 is a possible D gene (6 bases). In DNA, the CDR3 is TGCAGTGCCTTTTCAAGGACTAAATTTGGTGAGCAGTTCTTC. Amino acid sequence: CSAFSRTKFGEQFF.